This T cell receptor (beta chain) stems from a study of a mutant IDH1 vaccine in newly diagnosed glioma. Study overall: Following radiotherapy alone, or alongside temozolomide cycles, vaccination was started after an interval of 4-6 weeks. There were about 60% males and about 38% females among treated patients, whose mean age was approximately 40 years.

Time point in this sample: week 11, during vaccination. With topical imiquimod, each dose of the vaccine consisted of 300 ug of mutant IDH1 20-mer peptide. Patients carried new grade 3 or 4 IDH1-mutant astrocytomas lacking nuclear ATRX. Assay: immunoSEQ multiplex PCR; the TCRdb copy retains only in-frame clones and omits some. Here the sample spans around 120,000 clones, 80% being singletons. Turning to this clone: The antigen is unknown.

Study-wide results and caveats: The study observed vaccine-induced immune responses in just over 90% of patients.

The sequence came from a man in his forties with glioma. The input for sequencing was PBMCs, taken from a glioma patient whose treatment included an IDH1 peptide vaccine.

CDR3 protein: CASRDRALTEAFF. The CDR3 DNA follows: TGTGCCAGTCGGGACAGGGCGCTCACTGAAGCTTTCTTT. The chain recombines TRBV5-4 with TRBJ1-1; 9 bases match TRBD1. V gave up 8 bases and J gave up 4 bases; unmatched junction bases: 6. CDR3 length: 13 amino acids. CDR1 and CDR2 from the germline V gene are SGHNT and YYREEE (reference sequence).